A selection of T cell receptor beta chains follows, all from one sample in a study of blood T cell repertoires in COVID-19. Method: immunoSEQ multiplex PCR; TCRdb's copy keeps in-frame clones and lacks some. The sample carries some 170,000 clones, more than 90% recorded once. The specimen was peripheral blood. Receptors were obtained from a man aged 55 to 70 with active or convalescent COVID-19. The CDR3 runs from the conserved cysteine through the conserved F or W. A D gene is named only where the DNA matches it firmly. Clone size is shown for a subset of rows, as once, few, many or a class of expanded clone.

- | TRBD1 | TRBJ2-7 | TRBV3-1/TRBV3-2 | CASSPTRRTGYEQYF | TGTGCCAGCAGCCCCACCCGCCGGACAGGCTACGAGCAGTACTTC
once | TRBD1 | TRBJ1-1 | TRBV19 | CASSRQGANTEAFF | TGTGCCAGTAGCAGACAGGGGGCCAACACTGAAGCTTTCTTT
- | - | TRBJ2-5 | TRBV18 | CASSPGASVETQYF | TGTGCCAGCTCACCAGGGGCTAGCGTCGAGACCCAGTACTTC
once | TRBD1 | TRBJ2-1 | TRBV29-1 | CSIFPTDWDREKNEQFF | TGCAGCATATTTCCCACTGATTGGGACAGGGAGAAGAATGAGCAGTTCTTC
few | - | TRBJ1-6 | TRBV7-4 | CASSLALVTGSSYNSPLHF | TGTGCCAGCAGCTTAGCCCTCGTCACGGGGAGCTCCTATAATTCACCCCTCCACTTT
- | - | TRBJ1-2 | TRBV6-4 | CASSERTGIYGYTF | TGTGCCAGCAGTGAGCGGACGGGGATCTATGGCTACACCTTC
- | - | TRBJ2-7 | TRBV6-5 | CASNWGDEQYF | TGTGCCAGCAACTGGGGGGACGAGCAGTACTTC
- | TRBD1 | TRBJ1-3 | TRBV5-8 | CASSFLTGANTIYF | TGTGCCAGCAGCTTCCTGACAGGGGCAAACACCATATATTTT
once | - | TRBJ1-1 | TRBV7-9 | CASGHTGNTEAFF | TGTGCCAGCGGCCATACAGGGAACACTGAAGCTTTCTTT
- | - | TRBJ1-2 | TRBV11-2 | CASSPVQVGYGYTF | TGTGCCAGCAGTCCCGTTCAGGTTGGCTATGGCTACACCTTC
- | - | TRBJ2-5 | TRBV5-1 | CASSLAFIAGAGQETQYF | TGCGCCAGCAGCTTGGCCTTCATTGCGGGGGCTGGACAAGAGACCCAGTACTTC
- | - | TRBJ1-5 | TRBV7-6 | CASSLDSGSNQPQHF | TGTGCCAGCAGCTTAGATTCAGGGAGCAATCAGCCCCAGCATTTT
- | - | TRBJ1-2 | TRBV10-1 | CASSESTRAGHGYTF | TGCGCCAGCAGTGAGTCGACTAGGGCAGGGCATGGCTACACCTTC
- | TRBD2 | TRBJ2-1 | TRBV28 | CASRPAGLAENNEQFF | TGTGCCAGCAGACCCGCGGGACTAGCGGAAAACAATGAGCAGTTCTTC
- | - | TRBJ2-3 | TRBV5-6 | CASRRISTDTQYF | TGTGCCAGCAGGAGGATCAGCACAGATACGCAGTATTTT
- | - | TRBJ2-7 | TRBV5-1 | CASSSNSYEQYF | TGCGCCAGCAGCTCCAACAGCTACGAGCAGTACTTC
- | TRBD1 | TRBJ1-6 | TRBV6-5 | CASSYSAGGTNSPLHF | TGTGCCAGCAGTTACTCAGCAGGGGGAACGAATTCACCCCTCCACTTT
- | - | TRBJ1-3 | TRBV19 | CASRVDGSSGNTIYF | TGTGCCAGTAGGGTTGACGGGAGCTCTGGAAACACCATATATTTT
once | - | TRBJ1-1 | TRBV7-9 | CASSPVGANTEAFF | TGTGCCAGCAGCCCAGTTGGGGCAAACACTGAAGCTTTCTTT
- | TRBD1 | TRBJ1-6 | TRBV30 | CAWSVRQGNNSPLHF | TGTGCCTGGAGTGTACGACAGGGGAATAATTCACCCCTCCACTTT
once | TRBD2 | TRBJ2-7 | TRBV5-4 | CASSRQGLASYEQYF | TGTGCCAGCAGCCGGCAGGGACTAGCCTCCTACGAGCAGTACTTC
- | TRBD2 | TRBJ2-3 | TRBV29-1 | CSVTGTSPDTQYF | TGCAGCGTTACGGGGACTAGCCCAGATACGCAGTATTTT
- | - | TRBJ2-7 | TRBV5-1 | CASSPPEGYEQYF | TGCGCCAGCAGCCCCCCGGAGGGATACGAGCAGTACTTC
- | - | TRBJ2-1 | TRBV2 | CASRETGVEGEQFF | TGTGCCAGCAGGGAAACAGGGGTGGAGGGTGAGCAGTTCTTC
- | TRBD1 | TRBJ1-1 | TRBV9 | CASSMTGTAPTEAFF | TGTGCCAGCAGCATGACCGGGACAGCCCCCACTGAAGCTTTCTTT
- | - | TRBJ2-7 | TRBV9 | CASSATGYSYEQYF | TGTGCCAGCAGCGCGACAGGCTACTCCTACGAGCAGTACTTC
few | TRBD1 | TRBJ2-1 | TRBV11-3 | CASSSHAGTDNEQFF | TGTGCCAGCAGCTCACACGCCGGGACAGACAATGAGCAGTTCTTC
- | - | TRBJ1-2 | TRBV30 | CAWTPSGVWGLGYTF | TGTGCCTGGACCCCTTCGGGGGTATGGGGTTTAGGCTACACCTTC
- | - | TRBJ2-7 | TRBV9 | CASSVGWGGRAYEQYF | TGTGCCAGCAGCGTAGGGTGGGGAGGTAGGGCCTACGAGCAGTACTTC
- | - | TRBJ1-2 | TRBV4-2 | CASSQDIYPPGYGYTF | TGTGCCAGCAGCCAAGATATTTATCCCCCGGGCTATGGCTACACCTTC
- | TRBD1 | TRBJ2-3 | TRBV6-1 | CASSEPGQKTSTDTQYF | TGTGCCAGCAGTGAACCGGGACAGAAGACTAGCACAGATACGCAGTATTTT
- | - | TRBJ1-2 | TRBV21-1 | CASSLRTGRHGYTF | TGTGCCAGCAGCCTACGGACAGGGCGGCATGGCTACACCTTC
- | - | TRBJ1-3 | TRBV5-4 | CASSLRGRPGNTIYF | TGTGCCAGCAGCTTAAGGGGTCGTCCTGGAAACACCATATATTTT
- | - | TRBJ2-7 | TRBV5-1 | CASSFRGEPYEQYF | TGCGCCAGCAGCTTCCGCGGGGAACCCTACGAGCAGTACTTC
- | TRBD2 | TRBJ2-3 | TRBV11-2 | CASSKLAGKSTDTQYF | TGTGCCAGCAGCAAGTTAGCGGGGAAAAGCACAGATACGCAGTATTTT
- | TRBD1 | TRBJ1-1 | TRBV18 | CASSPRRQGDSTEAFF | TGTGCCAGCTCACCACGGAGACAGGGGGATAGCACTGAAGCTTTCTTT
- | - | TRBJ1-6 | TRBV28 | CASWAGHISPLHF | TGTGCCAGCTGGGCAGGTCATATTTCACCCCTCCACTTT
- | TRBD2 | TRBJ2-1 | TRBV30 | CACSSGRDYNEQFF | TGTGCCTGCTCTAGCGGGAGGGACTACAATGAGCAGTTCTTC
- | - | TRBJ1-2 | TRBV9 | CASSVTTDYGYTF | TGTGCCAGCAGCGTCACGACTGACTATGGCTACACCTTC
- | TRBD1 | TRBJ2-1 | TRBV5-1 | CASGKTGGDIDEQFF | TGCGCCAGCGGGAAGACAGGGGGGGATATAGATGAGCAGTTCTTC
- | TRBD1 | TRBJ1-1 | TRBV5-8 | CASSFLQGREAFF | TGTGCCAGCAGCTTCCTACAGGGGAGGGAAGCTTTCTTT
- | - | TRBJ2-1 | TRBV16 | CASSRSEGNEQFF | TGTGCCAGCAGCCGGTCCGAGGGCAATGAGCAGTTCTTC
- | - | TRBJ1-2 | TRBV12-3/TRBV12-4 | CASSLRGGDGYTF | TGTGCCAGCAGTTTAAGGGGGGGGGATGGCTACACCTTC
- | TRBD1 | TRBJ1-5 | TRBV7-2 | CASSLRQGRSNQPQHF | TGTGCCAGCAGCTTAAGACAGGGTAGAAGCAATCAGCCCCAGCATTTT
- | - | TRBJ1-5 | TRBV2 | CASSEDTGNQPQHF | TGTGCCAGCAGCGAGGACACCGGCAATCAGCCCCAGCATTTT
- | TRBD1 | TRBJ1-1 | TRBV6-5 | CASSYGQGVNTEAFF | TGTGCCAGCAGTTACGGACAGGGTGTGAACACTGAAGCTTTCTTT
- | TRBD2 | TRBJ2-2 | TRBV10-3 | CALQAGGPTGELFF | TGTGCCCTTCAAGCGGGAGGCCCTACCGGGGAGCTGTTTTTT
- | TRBD2 | TRBJ2-5 | TRBV11-2 | CASSPTSGSSETQYF | TGTGCCAGCAGCCCGACTAGCGGGAGCTCGGAGACCCAGTACTTC